This paragraph reports one TCR beta chain. Antigen unknown. These data are taken from a study of blood T cells in healthy people across ages. General observations from the study: The study found TCR beta diversity correlated strongly with naive T cell percentage.

Total RNA extracted from each sample amounted to at least 5.5 micrograms. Trimming shortened V by 2 bases and J by 1 base, and 17 bases separated the two germline ends. CDR3 length equals 17 residues. Germline assignment: CDR1 SNHLY and CDR2 FYNNEI. Alongside a J-beta primer mix, a sample-barcoded 5' primer served in a second PCR lasting roughly 7 to 11 cycles. A template-switch adaptor with 12 random nucleotides tagged each cDNA molecule. Each of the samples gave a minimum of 2.5 million paired-end reads that contained CDR3. TCRdb independently ran MiXCR on the 5' RACE reads; one entry per CDR3 protein. The sample has approximately 850,000 distinct CDR3 sequences, 58% seen once; the top ten hold about 20%.

The chain links TRBV2 to TRBJ1-1; the D gene is possibly TRBD1 (6 bases). This receptor was identified in a man aged 25 to 45 in good health. Sequencing used blood. The CDR3 DNA reads TGTGCCAGCAGTGAAACCGAAGGGCAGGGGTGGAACACTGAAGCTTTCTTT. Encoded protein: CASSETEGQGWNTEAFF.